Below, 30 T cell receptor beta chains from the same sample are listed, as sequenced in a study of T-cell reconstitution after alpha-beta-depleted transplantation in children. TCRbeta library preparation incorporated unique molecular identifiers. MiXCR, run by TCRdb on the PCR reads, gives a single entry per CDR3 protein. The sample records 250,000 to 300,000 distinct CDR3 sequences, over 9.5% being singletons. Here the sequenced sample was PBMCs, taken before TCRalphabeta/CD19-depleted stem cell transplant. The receptors derive from a boy under two years old with acute myeloid leukemia, due to receive a stem cell transplant.

This clonotype was observed many times. V gene TRBV5-1 combines with J gene TRBJ2-1; 11 nucleotides agree with TRBD2. There are 16 residues in the CDR3. Germline values: CDR1 SGHRS, CDR2 YFSETQ. After removal of 1 base from V and 3 bases from J, the junction contained 3 bases not matched to a gene. CDR3 nucleotides: TGCGCCAGCAGCTTGCGACTAGCGGGGAACTACAATGAGCAGTTCTTC. This gives the protein CASSLRLAGNYNEQFF.

This clonotype showed up many times. The chain has TRBV20-1 and TRBJ2-1; the match to TRBD2 covers 11 bases. The length of the CDR3 is 14 residues. Germline loops: CDR1 DFQATT, CDR2 SNEGSKA (reference sequence). The V and J ends lost 3 bases and 5 bases, in that order; junction bases with no gene match: 3. The CDR3 is CSASGTSGHNEQFF. CDR3 sequence (DNA): TGCAGTGCTAGCGGGACTAGCGGTCACAATGAGCAGTTCTTC.

This clonotype was counted between two and nine times. The chain uses TRBV12-3 or TRBV12-4 and TRBJ2-1; D not certain. Trimming pared 3 bases from V and 7 bases from J, leaving 10 bases between. The CDR3 loop spans 13 amino acids. The CDR3 reads CASSLSQINEQFF. The DNA for the CDR3 is TGTGCCAGCAGTTTGTCCCAGATTAATGAGCAGTTCTTC.

As for this clonotype: At one end, the junction sequence differs from germline, possibly due to a read error. V and J are TRBV12-3 or TRBV12-4 and TRBJ2-6, with a tentative D call TRBD1 (5 bases). This CDR3 spans 20 amino acids. CDR3 coding DNA: TGTGCCAGCAGTTTTCCCCTCGGTAAGGGGCGGTCCTCTGGGTCCAACGTCCTGACTTTC. This gives the protein CASSFPLGKGRSSGSNVLTF.

This clonotype was picked up many times. V and J are TRBV5-5 and TRBJ2-6; 7 bases agree with TRBD1. Per germline, CDR1 SGHKS and CDR2 YYEKEE (reference sequence). This CDR3 comprises 15 residues. J gave up 0 bases and V 7 bases, and 4 bases lay outside the gene matches. The CDR3 nucleotides are TGTGCCAGCTCGGGACAGTCCTCTGGGGCCAACGTCCTGACTTTC. It yields the protein CASSGQSSGANVLTF.

This clonotype has at least ten counts. Here the CDR3 reads CSARSFTEAFF. CDR3 nucleotides: TGCAGTGCTAGATCCTTCACTGAAGCTTTCTTT. This chain links TRBV20-1 with TRBJ1-1; D unclear. The V end was cut by 2 bases, the J end by 4 bases, with 5 bases between. The V gene's germline CDR1 is DFQATT and CDR2 SNEGSKA (reference sequence). The CDR3 is 11 residues long.

This chain joins TRBV19 and TRBJ2-2; 7 bases map to TRBD1. The CDR3 has 16 amino acids. The V gene's germline CDR1 is LNHDA and CDR2 SQIVND (reference sequence). V lost 3 bases, J lost 5 bases, and 9 bases stayed unmatched. In nucleotides, the CDR3 is TGTGCCAGTAGTATGCCCACAGGGGTCAGTACCGGGGAGCTGTTTTTT. Translating it yields CASSMPTGVSTGELFF.

This clonotype has a count of ten or more. The CDR3 protein is CATSRQGGTYEQYF. For the CDR3, the DNA is TGTGCCACCAGCAGACAGGGGGGAACCTACGAGCAGTACTTC. This chain uses TRBV15 with TRBJ2-7; weak D call: TRBD1 (7 bases). Germline assignment: CDR1 LNHNV and CDR2 YYDKDF (reference sequence). The CDR3 extends over 14 amino acids. V shed 2 bases and J shed 2 bases, with 10 bases lying between them.

The chain joins TRBV9 to TRBJ1-2; the D is unclear. CDR1 is SGDLS, CDR2 YYNGEE, per germline. V gave up 3 bases and J gave up 6 bases, with 12 bases separating them. The CDR3 consists of 13 residues. In DNA form, the CDR3 reads TGTGCCAGCAGCGCCCCAACACGAAATGGCTACACCTTC. As protein: CASSAPTRNGYTF.

This clonotype was seen repeatedly, ten times or more. This chain links TRBV11-1 with TRBJ2-6; 7 bases line up with TRBD1. CDR3 size: 18 residues. Looked up from germline, CDR1 is SGHAT and CDR2 is FQDESV (reference sequence). After removal of 7 bases from V and 0 bases from J, the junction contained 12 bases not matched to a gene. The CDR3 loop reads CASTSGGQMFSGANVLTF. In DNA form, the CDR3 reads TGTGCCAGCACCTCAGGGGGACAGATGTTCTCTGGGGCCAACGTCCTGACTTTC.

As to this clonotype: One base away lies a much larger clone, so this may be a sequencing read error. The V call is TRBV6-4, the J call TRBJ2-3, with 7 bases aligning to TRBD2. Unmatched junction bases numbered 4, after V lost 4 bases and J lost 3 bases. Germline-derived CDR1 and CDR2 are MRHNA and SNTAGT. This CDR3 is built from 14 residues. The CDR3 protein is CASSVREVTDTQYF. CDR3 coding DNA: TGTGCCAGCAGTGTCCGGGAGGTGACAGATACGCAGTATTTT.

This sequence joins TRBV28 and TRBJ1-3; no reliable D call. The V end was cut by 8 bases, the J end by 1 base, with 12 bases between. CDR1 is MDHEN and CDR2 is SYDVKM in the germline V gene. The CDR3 runs to 14 residues. The CDR3 nucleotides are TGTGCCAGCCAGACCCTCAGATCTGGAAACACCATATATTTT. This codes for CASQTLRSGNTIYF. The full variable domain, rest sourced from reference TRBV28 and TRBJ1-3, is DVKVTQSSRYLVKRTGEKVFLECVQDMDHENMFWYRQDPGLGLRLIYFSYDVKMKEKGDIPEGYSVSREKKERFSLILESASTNQTSMYLCASQTLRSGNTIYFGEGSWLTVV.

This clonotype came up once. A much larger clone lies one base from this, so it may be a read error. This chain links TRBV20-1 with TRBJ2-7, with a tentative D call TRBD1 (5 bases). This CDR3 spans 15 amino acids. Germline assignment: CDR1 DFQATT and CDR2 SNEGSKA (reference sequence). CDR3 nucleotide sequence: TGCAGTGCTAGAGATAAGGAAGGGGTATCCTACAAGCAGTACTTC. It encodes CSARDKEGVSYKQYF.

At least ten counts were recorded for this clonotype. The rearrangement uses TRBV20-1 and TRBJ2-3; 7 nucleotides agree with TRBD2. CDR3 length: 13 residues. Germline assignment: CDR1 DFQATT and CDR2 SNEGSKA (reference sequence). Germline trimming cut 5 bases from V and 6 bases from J; bases unmatched to any gene: 8. Written as DNA, the CDR3 is TGCAGTGCTGGGAGACTAGCCCGGGATACGCAGTATTTT. Residues: CSAGRLARDTQYF.

There are many counts of this clonotype. The J gene is TRBJ1-2, the V gene TRBV10-3; TRBD1 agrees at 7 bases. This CDR3 has 15 amino acids. Germline V gives CDR1 ENHRY, CDR2 SYGVKD. V dropped 4 bases and J dropped 8; count of bases not matched to a gene: 13. The DNA of the CDR3 is TGTGCCATCAGTGCCCACAGGGGCAGGATTGGCGGCTACACCTTC. It specifies CAISAHRGRIGGYTF.

This clonotype came up many times. The chain uses TRBV24-1 and TRBJ1-5, with TRBD1 as a possible D gene (5 bases). V was cut by 4 bases and J by 8 bases, with 14 bases left in between. This CDR3 is 14 amino acids long. CDR1 and CDR2 (germline): KGHDR, SFDVKD. CDR3 sequence: CATSDWDRIKPQHF. The DNA for the CDR3 is TGTGCCACCAGTGACTGGGACCGTATTAAGCCCCAGCATTTT.

In this sample, this clonotype turned up many times. This chain joins TRBV5-1 and TRBJ2-2; 9 nucleotides agree with TRBD1. Germline V gene data show CDR1 as SGHRS and CDR2 as YFSETQ. This CDR3 spans 15 amino acids. Trimming cost V 0 bases and J 5 bases; bases outside gene matches: 2. This CDR3 is CASSLETGGTGELFF. CDR3 DNA sequence: TGCGCCAGCAGCTTGGAGACAGGGGGAACCGGGGAGCTGTTTTTT.

The table lists this clonotype with many counts. The chain recombines TRBV7-3 with TRBJ2-2; 10 positions agree with TRBD1. Trimming at V came to 5 bases and at J to 6 bases, leaving 3 bases not matched to a gene. The CDR3 consists of 14 residues. Germline-derived CDR1 and CDR2 are SGHTA and FQGTGA. The chain's CDR3 is CASSADRGPGELFF. CDR3 in DNA: TGTGCCAGCAGCGCAGACAGGGGGCCCGGGGAGCTGTTTTTT.

This clonotype has only a few counts. The chain is built from TRBV7-3 and TRBJ2-7, with 8 bases matching TRBD1. The CDR3 totals 17 residues. Unmatched junction bases numbered 12, after V lost 1 base and J lost 4 bases. Germline V gene lookup returns CDR1 SGHTA and CDR2 FQGTGA. CDR3 region: CASSLRARTGIFYEQYF. The CDR3 DNA reads TGTGCCAGCAGCTTAAGGGCCCGGACAGGGATATTTTACGAGCAGTACTTC.

This clonotype was recorded at least ten times. The CDR3 spells CASSLGRGGLNEQFF. CDR3 nucleotide sequence: TGTGCCAGCAGCTTGGGGCGGGGGGGCCTCAATGAGCAGTTCTTC. The chain employs TRBV5-6 and TRBJ2-1, with 9 bases matching TRBD2. Germline CDR1 reads SGHDT; CDR2 reads YYEEEE. V trimming: 0 bases; J trimming: 6 bases; junction bases outside the gene matches: 4. The CDR3 is made up of 15 amino acids.

In this sample, this clonotype turned up many times. The chain couples TRBV28 to TRBJ2-5; 13 bases are shared with TRBD2. The ends lost 4 bases at V and 2 bases at J; junction bases unmatched: 1. CDR1 is MDHEN, CDR2 SYDVKM, per germline. This CDR3 spans 15 amino acids. The chain's CDR3 is CASSSGLAGQETQYF. The CDR3 region has the DNA TGTGCCAGCAGTTCGGGACTAGCGGGACAAGAGACCCAGTACTTC.

A few counts support this clonotype. The chain has TRBV12-3 or TRBV12-4 and TRBJ1-6, with TRBD1 matching 7 bases. Unmatched junction bases numbered 9, after V lost 6 bases and J lost 7 bases. The CDR3 covers 15 residues. The CDR3, as DNA: TGTGCCAGCAGCCGGACCGGGACAGTCAATTCACCCCTCCACTTT. As protein: CASSRTGTVNSPLHF.

This clonotype showed up many times. J is TRBJ2-5 and V is TRBV5-1; D remains ambiguous. V gave up 5 bases and J gave up 3 bases, with 5 bases separating them. CDR1 is SGHRS, CDR2 YFSETQ, per germline. CDR3 size: 11 residues. The CDR3 DNA is TGCGCCAGCAGAGACGAAGAGACCCAGTACTTC. It yields the protein CASRDEETQYF.

The V gene is TRBV15, the J gene TRBJ1-1; D perhaps matches TRBD1 (5 bases). The length of the CDR3 is 15 residues. V lost 0 bases to trimming and J lost 1 base, with 9 bases between them. The germline CDR1 and CDR2 sequences are LNHNV and YYDKDF (reference sequence). The CDR3 loop is CATSRDLGTNTEAFF. CDR3 DNA: TGTGCCACCAGCAGAGATCTGGGGACGAACACTGAAGCTTTCTTT.

There are a few counts of this clonotype. V and J are TRBV4-3 and TRBJ2-5; 7 bases match TRBD2. Germline values: CDR1 LGHNA, CDR2 YSLEER. V was clipped by 0 bases and J by 2 bases; unmatched bases: 3. The CDR3 is 15 amino acids. CDR3 in amino acids: CASSQDPAGQETQYF. CDR3 DNA sequence: TGCGCCAGCAGCCAAGATCCAGCGGGACAAGAGACCCAGTACTTC.

This clonotype was seen only a few times. V and J are TRBV20-1 and TRBJ2-1; TRBD2 aligns across 12 bases. The length of the CDR3 is 16 residues. The J segment lost 8 bases and the V segment lost 5 bases, leaving 13 bases of the junction unmatched. Germline loops: CDR1 DFQATT, CDR2 SNEGSKA (reference sequence). The CDR3 nucleotides read TGCAGTGCTTCTGGACTAGCGGGATTTCAGTTCGATGAGCAGTTCTTC. It is translated as CSASGLAGFQFDEQFF.

V and J are TRBV4-3 and TRBJ2-1; 11 bases are a match to TRBD2. This CDR3 has 13 residues. Germline V gene lookup returns CDR1 LGHNA and CDR2 YSLEER. V was pared by 5 bases and J by 14 bases, with 8 bases of the junction left unmatched. The CDR3 coding sequence is TGCGCCAGCAGCTATAGCGGGAGGGCCGTTAAGTTCTTC. Residues: CASSYSGRAVKFF.

This clonotype appeared many times. The gene calls are TRBV7-2 and TRBJ2-1, with 10 bases aligning to TRBD2. CDR3 length equals 17 residues. V was clipped by 1 base and J by 6 bases; unmatched bases: 9. CDR1 SGHTA and CDR2 FQGNSA come from the germline V gene. This chain's CDR3 is CASSLVLAGATRNEQFF. The CDR3 DNA follows: TGTGCCAGCAGCTTAGTCCTAGCGGGGGCTACCCGCAATGAGCAGTTCTTC.

The rearrangement joins TRBV29-1 to TRBJ1-1; D not certain. Between the trimmed V and J ends, which lost 7 bases and 2 bases, there was a span of 14 bases. CDR1 and CDR2 (germline): SQVTM, ANQGSEA. This CDR3 contains 13 residues. In nucleotides, the CDR3 is TGCAGCGCTACTGGACGGTACAACACTGAAGCTTTCTTT. Translation gives CSATGRYNTEAFF. The whole variable domain, filled in from reference TRBV29-1 and TRBJ1-1, reads SAVISQKPSRDICQRGTSLTIQCQVDSQVTMMFWYRQQPGQSLTLIATANQGSEATYESGFVIDKFPISRPNLTFSTLTVSNMSPEDSSIYLCSATGRYNTEAFFGQGTRLTVV.

This clonotype was seen many times. V gene TRBV11-3 combines with J gene TRBJ1-2; 9 positions match TRBD1. Per germline, CDR1 SGHNT and CDR2 YENEEA. Losses at the gene ends were 5 bases for V and 4 bases for J; bases not matched to a gene: 8. There are 15 residues in the CDR3. The CDR3: CASSLGQGITYGYTF. In DNA form, the CDR3 reads TGTGCCAGCAGCCTGGGACAGGGCATAACCTATGGCTACACCTTC.